This is a list of T cell receptor beta chains from one sample in a study of cytomegalovirus exposure and HLA in healthy donors. The table came from immunoSEQ multiplex PCR; TCRdb's copy has only in-frame clones and leaves some out. Found here are 150,000 to 250,000 clones, roughly 84% of them singletons; the top ten hold roughly 13%. Sequencing used PBMCs. Every receptor here comes from a woman aged 25 to 39 in good health and CMV-seropositive. Both conserved end residues are part of each CDR3. Fields, in order: J gene, clone size, D gene, V gene, CDR3 protein, CDR3 DNA. A D gene is named only where the DNA matches it firmly. Rows may omit the clone size; those that give it use once, few, many or a size class.

J: TRBJ1-2; size: few; D: TRBD1; V: TRBV6-5; CDR3: CASSRSTGDGYTF; DNA: TGTGCCAGCAGCCGCTCGACAGGGGATGGCTACACCTTC
J: TRBJ2-7; size: few; D: TRBD2; V: TRBV6-6; CDR3: CASSYREDRLEQYF; DNA: TGTGCCAGCAGTTACCGGGAGGATCGCCTCGAGCAGTACTTC
J: TRBJ2-5; size: -; D: -; V: TRBV28; CDR3: CASSRMVQGETQYF; DNA: TGTGCCAGCAGCAGAATGGTCCAGGGGGAGACCCAGTACTTC
J: TRBJ1-4; size: -; D: -; V: TRBV28; CDR3: CASSLRETNEKLFF; DNA: TGTGCCAGCAGTTTGCGAGAAACTAATGAAAAACTGTTTTTT
J: TRBJ2-1; size: -; D: TRBD2; V: TRBV19; CDR3: CASSKASGRENEQFF; DNA: TGTGCCAGTAGTAAAGCTAGCGGGAGGGAGAATGAGCAGTTCTTC
J: TRBJ2-1; size: -; D: TRBD1; V: TRBV6-1; CDR3: CASSEDRSYNEQFF; DNA: TGTGCCAGCAGTGAGGACAGGAGCTACAATGAGCAGTTCTTC
J: TRBJ2-1; size: -; D: TRBD1; V: TRBV5-1; CDR3: CASSMYRGTTYNEQFF; DNA: TGCGCCAGCAGCATGTACAGGGGGACGACCTACAATGAGCAGTTCTTC
J: TRBJ1-3; size: few; D: -; V: TRBV6-5; CDR3: CASSWRHTIYF; DNA: TGTGCCAGCAGTTGGAGGCACACCATATATTTT
J: TRBJ1-4; size: -; D: -; V: TRBV5-6; CDR3: CASSYSYRDGKLFF; DNA: TGTGCCAGCAGCTACTCTTACAGGGACGGAAAACTGTTTTTT
J: TRBJ2-4; size: -; D: TRBD1; V: TRBV6-5; CDR3: CASSPGTGKRIQYF; DNA: TGTGCCAGCAGTCCCGGGACAGGGAAGCGCATTCAGTACTTC
J: TRBJ2-1; size: once; D: TRBD2; V: TRBV7-3; CDR3: CASSFYAGGLDEQFF; DNA: TGTGCCAGCAGCTTTTACGCGGGAGGACTCGATGAGCAGTTCTTC
J: TRBJ1-1; size: -; D: TRBD1; V: TRBV5-6; CDR3: CASSIVTGVYTEAFF; DNA: TGTGCCAGCAGCATTGTGACAGGGGTGTACACTGAAGCTTTCTTT
J: TRBJ2-3; size: once; D: TRBD1; V: TRBV18; CDR3: CASSPNRGRTDTQYF; DNA: TGTGCCAGCTCACCCAACAGGGGGAGGACAGATACGCAGTATTTT
J: TRBJ1-2; size: -; D: -; V: TRBV6-5; CDR3: CASSYTTPEPWYGYTF; DNA: TGTGCCAGCAGCTACACCACCCCCGAGCCTTGGTATGGCTACACCTTC
J: TRBJ2-7; size: once; D: TRBD1; V: TRBV28; CDR3: CASSPTGGYRYEQYF; DNA: TGTGCCAGCAGTCCAACAGGGGGCTACCGTTACGAGCAGTACTTC
J: TRBJ2-1; size: once; D: -; V: TRBV13; CDR3: CASSLAGSYNEQFF; DNA: TGTGCCAGCAGCTTGGCAGGGTCCTACAATGAGCAGTTCTTC
J: TRBJ1-3; size: -; D: -; V: TRBV25-1; CDR3: CASLEGAVIYF; DNA: TGTGCCAGCCTCGAAGGGGCTGTCATATATTTT
J: TRBJ2-2; size: few; D: TRBD1; V: TRBV18; CDR3: CASSPRTGTGELFF; DNA: TGTGCCAGCTCACCTAGGACAGGCACCGGGGAGCTGTTTTTT
J: TRBJ2-1; size: -; D: TRBD2; V: TRBV27; CDR3: CATGSGRSSYNEQFF; DNA: TGTGCCACCGGTAGCGGGAGGAGCTCCTACAATGAGCAGTTCTTC
J: TRBJ1-2; size: -; D: -; V: TRBV4-1; CDR3: CASSQDLSLSGYGYTF; DNA: TGCGCCAGCAGCCAAGATTTAAGTTTGAGCGGCTATGGCTACACCTTC
J: TRBJ2-1; size: -; D: TRBD2; V: TRBV28; CDR3: CASSLLAGEQFF; DNA: TGTGCCAGCAGTTTACTAGCGGGTGAGCAGTTCTTC
J: TRBJ2-7; size: once; D: -; V: TRBV28; CDR3: CASSLSRYEQYF; DNA: TGTGCCAGCAGTTTGAGTCGATACGAGCAGTACTTC
J: TRBJ2-3; size: -; D: TRBD2; V: TRBV6-5; CDR3: CASSYPGLAGTQYF; DNA: TGTGCCAGCAGTTACCCCGGACTAGCGGGTACGCAGTATTTT
J: TRBJ1-1; size: -; D: TRBD1; V: TRBV28; CDR3: CASSPTGDTEAFF; DNA: TGTGCCAGCAGTCCTACAGGGGACACTGAAGCTTTCTTT
J: TRBJ1-1; size: -; D: -; V: TRBV4-1; CDR3: CASSQSRARNTEAFF; DNA: TGCGCCAGCAGCCAAAGCAGGGCGCGGAACACTGAAGCTTTCTTT
J: TRBJ2-7; size: -; D: TRBD1; V: TRBV18; CDR3: CASSSDRGRGEQYF; DNA: TGTGCCAGCTCATCGGACAGGGGAAGAGGCGAGCAGTACTTC
J: TRBJ1-1; size: few; D: -; V: TRBV28; CDR3: CASSLGGSTEAFF; DNA: TGTGCCAGCAGTTTAGGAGGGTCCACTGAAGCTTTCTTT
J: TRBJ2-7; size: -; D: TRBD2; V: TRBV7-9; CDR3: CASSLDQGGFEGEQYF; DNA: TGTGCCAGCAGCTTAGATCAGGGAGGGTTTGAGGGGGAGCAGTACTTC
J: TRBJ2-3; size: once; D: TRBD2; V: TRBV7-3; CDR3: CASSAGTNTDTQYF; DNA: TGTGCCAGCAGCGCCGGGACTAACACAGATACGCAGTATTTT
J: TRBJ2-3; size: once; D: TRBD2; V: TRBV2; CDR3: CASRRTSRSDTQYF; DNA: TGTGCCAGCAGGCGGACTAGCAGGTCCGATACGCAGTATTTT
J: TRBJ2-3; size: -; D: TRBD2; V: TRBV6-5; CDR3: CASSKGTKSTDTQYF; DNA: TGTGCCAGCAGTAAGGGGACTAAGAGCACAGATACGCAGTATTTT
J: TRBJ2-1; size: -; D: -; V: TRBV4-1; CDR3: CASSQAQGGWNEQFF; DNA: TGCGCCAGCAGCCAAGCGCAGGGGGGTTGGAATGAGCAGTTCTTC
J: TRBJ2-1; size: -; D: -; V: TRBV11-3; CDR3: CASSLDSNEQFF; DNA: TGTGCCAGCAGCTTAGATAGCAATGAGCAGTTCTTC
J: TRBJ2-3; size: -; D: TRBD2; V: TRBV6-5; CDR3: CASSLLGGTDTQYF; DNA: TGTGCCAGCAGTCTTTTGGGGGGGACGGATACGCAGTATTTT
J: TRBJ2-3; size: -; D: TRBD1; V: TRBV15; CDR3: CATSRGQGTDTQYF; DNA: TGTGCCACCAGCAGAGGACAGGGAACAGATACGCAGTATTTT
J: TRBJ2-1; size: once; D: TRBD2; V: TRBV15; CDR3: CATSQEIGPQREDNEQFF; DNA: TGTGCCACCAGCCAAGAGATAGGTCCCCAGCGGGAGGACAATGAGCAGTTCTTC
J: TRBJ2-1; size: -; D: -; V: TRBV2; CDR3: CASEQEPYNEQFF; DNA: TGTGCCAGCGAGCAAGAGCCCTACAATGAGCAGTTCTTC
J: TRBJ2-1; size: -; D: TRBD1; V: TRBV30; CDR3: CAWSTGQVIF; DNA: TGTGCCTGGAGTACCGGACAGGTGATCTTC
J: TRBJ1-1; size: -; D: -; V: TRBV5-4; CDR3: CASSPSRGFTSYMNTEAFF; DNA: TGTGCCAGCAGTCCCTCCCGGGGGTTTACTTCCTACATGAACACTGAAGCTTTCTTT
J: TRBJ1-1; size: -; D: -; V: TRBV6-1; CDR3: CASTSGSMNTEAFF; DNA: TGTGCCAGCACCTCGGGGTCGATGAACACTGAAGCTTTCTTT
J: TRBJ1-3; size: -; D: -; V: TRBV29-1; CDR3: CSVEESGVAGDTIYF; DNA: TGCAGCGTTGAAGAATCGGGGGTCGCCGGGGACACCATATATTTT
J: TRBJ2-7; size: -; D: TRBD1; V: TRBV5-8; CDR3: CASSPGQQRYF; DNA: TGTGCCAGCAGCCCGGGACAGCAGCGGTACTTC
J: TRBJ1-2; size: -; D: TRBD1; V: TRBV6-1; CDR3: CASRTRTGGNYGYTF; DNA: TGTGCCAGCAGGACCAGGACAGGGGGTAACTATGGCTACACCTTC
J: TRBJ1-2; size: few; D: -; V: TRBV29-1; CDR3: CSVLDRQVGGYTF; DNA: TGCAGCGTCCTCGACAGGCAGGTAGGAGGCTACACCTTC